The entry below gives a single TCR beta chain sequence along with its context. The antigen is not known. This sample was taken from a study of T cells in tuberculosis. Study results and limitations: Smaller alpha distances in active tuberculosis partly reflected shorter CDR3-alpha lengths.

V shed 3 bases and J shed 3 bases, with 15 bases lying between them. The length of the CDR3 is 15 residues. CDR1 is MGHDK and CDR2 is SYGVNS in the germline V gene. Repertoires were generated with immunoSEQ multiplex PCR, while TCRdb's copy carries only in-frame clones and drops some. The sample has 35,000 to 55,000 clones, about 95% seen once; the top ten hold 7.5%. Material for sequencing was PBMCs. The receptor comes from a donor aged 10 to 29 with latent tuberculosis or without tuberculosis infection. The rearrangement joins TRBV25-1 to TRBJ2-7; D perhaps matches TRBD2 (6 bases). CDR3 bases: TGTGCCAGCAGTGATGGTGGGACTGTTGTCTACGAGCAGTACTTC. Protein: CASSDGGTVVYEQYF.